This TCR beta chain is from a study of shared clonotypes between healthy human individuals. Each sample came from a Caucasian adult donor living in Nashville, Tennessee. Measured with immunoSEQ multiplex PCR; TCRdb has only the in-frame clones, and not every one. Of a few million clones listed, 93% are singletons. Germline CDR1 and CDR2: SGHTA and FQGTGA. V trimming: 5 bases; J trimming: 2 bases; junction bases outside the gene matches: 9. CDR3 size: 15 residues. A remark on this clone: Its antigen remains unidentified.

Findings of the study overall: A reduction in generation probabilities was seen for non-shared clonotypes relative to those shared by all four donors.

The sample taken for sequencing was naive CD4+ T cells from PBMCs. Subset given: CD45RA+ positively selected. The chain is built from TRBV7-3 and TRBJ2-7; 7 bases match TRBD1. The source of this sequence is a man between 18 and 35 years old in good health. Some clones in this sample may be carry-over from other donors' samples. This chain's CDR3 is CASSLGGQLAYEQYF. The CDR3 DNA sequence: TGTGCCAGCAGCCTAGGGGGACAGTTAGCCTACGAGCAGTACTTC.